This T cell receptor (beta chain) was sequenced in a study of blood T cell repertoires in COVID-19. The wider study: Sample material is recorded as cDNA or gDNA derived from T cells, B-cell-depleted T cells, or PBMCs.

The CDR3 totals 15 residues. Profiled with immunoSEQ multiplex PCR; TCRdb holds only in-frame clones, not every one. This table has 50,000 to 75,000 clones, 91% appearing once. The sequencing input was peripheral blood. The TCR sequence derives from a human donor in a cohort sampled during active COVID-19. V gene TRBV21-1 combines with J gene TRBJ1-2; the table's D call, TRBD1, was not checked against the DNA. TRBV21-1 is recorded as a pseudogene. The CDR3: CASSKAGREGDGYTF. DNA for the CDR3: TGTGCCAGCAGCAAAGCCGGCAGGGAAGGCGATGGCTACACCTTC.